The source of this TCR beta chain is a study of identical twins. Study-level results: Compared with unrelated sharing, twin-shared out-of-frame alpha sequences had more low-probability sequences. The study based its conclusions on cross-sectional statistical analysis and did not follow the same donors. Partly confounded zero-insertion analyses could result from invariant MAIT and iNKT cells.

Germline values: CDR1 MNHEY, CDR2 SMNVEV (reference sequence). The CDR3 consists of 10 residues. The V and J ends lost 8 bases and 2 bases respectively, with 3 bases between them. This clonotype was observed a few times. The target antigen is unknown. Through template switching, a universal primer site was introduced, and the cDNA contained unique molecular identifiers. From the 5' RACE reads, TCRdb called clonotypes with MiXCR, one entry per CDR3 protein. The sample has about 290,000 distinct CDR3 sequences; nearly 9.5% are singletons. This sample also appeared in a second study, on yellow fever vaccine responses in identical twins.

The genes are TRBV27 and TRBJ2-5; D unresolved. The receptor was isolated from a young woman in good health. The sequencing sample was made of CD8+ T cells sorted from blood. The CDR3 region is CASGQETQYF. The CDR3, as DNA: TGTGCCAGCGGTCAAGAGACCCAGTACTTC.